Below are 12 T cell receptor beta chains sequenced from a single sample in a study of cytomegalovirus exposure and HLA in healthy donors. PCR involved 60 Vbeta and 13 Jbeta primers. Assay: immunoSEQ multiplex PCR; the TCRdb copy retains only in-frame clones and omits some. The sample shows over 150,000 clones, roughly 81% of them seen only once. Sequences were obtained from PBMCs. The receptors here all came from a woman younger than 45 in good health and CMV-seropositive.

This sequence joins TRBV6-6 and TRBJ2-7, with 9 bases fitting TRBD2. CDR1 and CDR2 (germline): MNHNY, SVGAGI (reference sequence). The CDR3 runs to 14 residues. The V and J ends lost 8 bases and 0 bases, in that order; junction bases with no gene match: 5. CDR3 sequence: CASCGTSSSYEQYF. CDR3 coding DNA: TGTGCCAGCTGCGGGACTAGCTCCTCCTACGAGCAGTACTTC.

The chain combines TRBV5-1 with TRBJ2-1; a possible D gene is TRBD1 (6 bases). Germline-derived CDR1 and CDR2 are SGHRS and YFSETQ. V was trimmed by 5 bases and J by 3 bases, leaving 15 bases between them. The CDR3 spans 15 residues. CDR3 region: CASRLSTGNYNEQFF. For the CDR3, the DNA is TGCGCCAGCAGACTATCGACAGGAAACTACAATGAGCAGTTCTTC.

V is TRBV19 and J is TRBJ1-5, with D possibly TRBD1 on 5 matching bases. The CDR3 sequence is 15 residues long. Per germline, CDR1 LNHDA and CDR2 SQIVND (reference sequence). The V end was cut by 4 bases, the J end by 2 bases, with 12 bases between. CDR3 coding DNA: TGTGCCAGTAGTAGCCAGGGCAGGGGCAATCAGCCCCAGCATTTT. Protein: CASSSQGRGNQPQHF.

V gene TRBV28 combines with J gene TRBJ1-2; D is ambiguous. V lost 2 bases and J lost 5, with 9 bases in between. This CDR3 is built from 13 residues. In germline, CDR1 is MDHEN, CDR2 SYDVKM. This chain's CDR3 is CASSLRRLYGYTF. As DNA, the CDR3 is TGTGCCAGCAGTTTAAGGCGGTTATATGGCTACACCTTC.

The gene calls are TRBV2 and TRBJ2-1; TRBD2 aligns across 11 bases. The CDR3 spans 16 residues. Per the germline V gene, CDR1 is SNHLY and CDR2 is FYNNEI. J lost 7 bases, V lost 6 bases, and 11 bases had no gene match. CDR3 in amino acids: CASSRVAGGPGNEQFF. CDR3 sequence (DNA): TGTGCCAGCAGCCGGGTAGCGGGAGGGCCGGGGAATGAGCAGTTCTTC.

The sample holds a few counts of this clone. The CDR3 reads CASSQRRGPGSPLHF. The CDR3 DNA follows: TGTGCCAGCAGCCAACGAAGGGGCCCCGGGTCACCCCTCCACTTT. The gene calls are TRBV14 and TRBJ1-6; possibly TRBD1 for D (5 bases). V lost 2 bases to trimming and J lost 10 bases, with 15 bases between them. CDR3 length equals 15 residues. Germline V gene sequence: CDR1 SGHDN, CDR2 FVKESK.

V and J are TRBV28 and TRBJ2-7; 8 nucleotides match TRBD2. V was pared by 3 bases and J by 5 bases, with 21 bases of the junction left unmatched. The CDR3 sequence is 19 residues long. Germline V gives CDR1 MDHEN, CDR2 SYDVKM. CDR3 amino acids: CASSFYWVASGGLRNEQYF. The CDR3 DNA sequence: TGTGCCAGCAGTTTTTATTGGGTTGCCAGCGGGGGCCTCAGGAACGAGCAGTACTTC.

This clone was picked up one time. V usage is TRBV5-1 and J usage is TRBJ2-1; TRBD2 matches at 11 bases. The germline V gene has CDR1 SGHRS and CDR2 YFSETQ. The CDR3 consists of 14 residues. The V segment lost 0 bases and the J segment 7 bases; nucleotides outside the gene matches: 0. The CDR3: CASSLGLAGNEQFF. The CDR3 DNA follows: TGCGCCAGCAGCTTGGGACTAGCGGGAAATGAGCAGTTCTTC. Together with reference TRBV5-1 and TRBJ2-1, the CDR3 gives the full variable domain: KAGVTQTPRYLIKTRGQQVTLSCSPISGHRSVSWYQQTPGQGLQFLFEYFSETQRNKGNFPGRFSGRQFSNSRSEMNVSTLELGDSALYLCASSLGLAGNEQFFGPGTRLTVL.

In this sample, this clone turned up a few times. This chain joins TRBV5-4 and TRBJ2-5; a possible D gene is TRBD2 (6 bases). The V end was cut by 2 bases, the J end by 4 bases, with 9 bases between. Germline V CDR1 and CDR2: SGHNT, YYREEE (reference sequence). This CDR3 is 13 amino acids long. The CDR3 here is CASSFSGLETQYF. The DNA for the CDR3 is TGTGCCAGCAGCTTTTCGGGACTAGAGACCCAGTACTTC.

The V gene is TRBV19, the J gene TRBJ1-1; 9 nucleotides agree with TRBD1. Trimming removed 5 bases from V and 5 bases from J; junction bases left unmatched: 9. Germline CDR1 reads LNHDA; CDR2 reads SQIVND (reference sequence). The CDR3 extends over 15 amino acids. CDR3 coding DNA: TGTGCCAGTAGTTTTCCGACAGGGGGAGGGACTGAAGCTTTCTTT. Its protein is CASSFPTGGGTEAFF.

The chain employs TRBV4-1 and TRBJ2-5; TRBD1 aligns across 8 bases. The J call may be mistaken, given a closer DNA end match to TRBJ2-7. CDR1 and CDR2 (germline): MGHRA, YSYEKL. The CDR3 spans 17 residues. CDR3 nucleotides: TGCGCCAGCAGCCTTCCGAATGGGGTGGACAGGGTCTACGAGCAGTACTTC. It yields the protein CASSLPNGVDRVYEQYF.

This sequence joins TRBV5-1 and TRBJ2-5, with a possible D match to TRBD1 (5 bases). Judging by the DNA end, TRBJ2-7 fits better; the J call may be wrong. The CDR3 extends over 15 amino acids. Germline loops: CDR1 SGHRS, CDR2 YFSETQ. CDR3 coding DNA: TGCGCCAGCAGTTCAGATAACAGGCTAACGTACGAGCAGTACTTC. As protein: CASSSDNRLTYEQYF.